The 14 T cell receptor beta chains below come from one sample, sequenced in a study of OX40 agonist ivuxolimab in advanced cancers. Library preparation used the immunoSEQ multiplex PCR assay. TCRdb stores this immuneACCESS table with in-frame sequences only. Part of the clones is absent; in the studies checked, under half of the shortfall reflects unresolved V genes, and no reason is known for the rest. Recorded for this sample are 45,000 to 50,000 clones; 79% of them occurred a single time. 1.5% to 2% of the sample is in the top ten clones. The material was CD4+ or CD8+ T cells sorted from blood, obtained in a trial of the OX40 agonist ivuxolimab. The receptor source for this set is an adult with an advanced solid tumor such as melanoma, head and neck, liver or kidney cancer.

This clone was seen a handful of times. V is TRBV6-1 and J is TRBJ1-1; D remains ambiguous. Between the trimmed V and J ends, which lost 7 bases and 3 bases, there was a span of 12 bases. CDR1 and CDR2 from the germline V gene are MNHNS and SASEGT. CDR3 length: 13 amino acids. The CDR3 coding sequence is TGTGCCAGCACCAGTAAAAGCGACACTGAAGCTTTCTTT. Residues: CASTSKSDTEAFF.

This chain uses TRBV7-9 with TRBJ1-2; 11 bases line up with TRBD1. Trimming at V came to 3 bases and at J to 2 bases, leaving 5 bases not matched to a gene. This CDR3 comprises 16 residues. The V gene's germline CDR1 is SEHNR and CDR2 FQNEAQ (reference sequence). The CDR3 is CASSFRGQGENYGYTF. The DNA for the CDR3 is TGTGCCAGCAGCTTCAGGGGACAGGGGGAGAACTATGGCTACACCTTC.

The chain is built from TRBV7-2 and TRBJ1-2; D is uncertain. Germline lookup yields CDR1 SGHTA and CDR2 FQGNSA. Trimming took off 3 bases at V and 1 base at J, with 3 bases between the two ends. The CDR3 runs 12 residues. For the CDR3, the DNA is TGTGCCAGCAGCTTGGGTAACTATGGCTACACCTTC. Its translation: CASSLGNYGYTF.

This clone was seen a single time. This chain links TRBV7-9 with TRBJ2-3; D assignment may be TRBD1 or TRBD2 (7 bases each). Germline CDR1 SEHNR, CDR2 FQNEAQ (reference sequence). The CDR3 is made up of 17 amino acids. Trimming stripped 3 bases from V and 2 bases from J, with 18 bases between. This CDR3 is CASSFRGPGGYTDTQYF. CDR3 DNA: TGTGCCAGCAGCTTTAGGGGGCCGGGGGGTTACACAGATACGCAGTATTTT.

The genes are TRBV14 and TRBJ2-1, with D perhaps TRBD1 (7 bases). This CDR3 contains 14 residues. Germline CDR1 is SGHDN and CDR2 is FVKESK. The V gene lost 5 bases and the J gene lost 6 bases, with 14 bases spanning the gap. CDR3 DNA: TGTGCCAGCAGCGGGGGGACAGTAGTCAATGAGCAGTTCTTC. Translating it yields CASSGGTVVNEQFF.

CDR3 loop: CASSRNSGANVLTF. The CDR3 DNA is TGTGCCAGTAGCAGGAACTCTGGGGCCAACGTCCTGACTTTC. The chain couples TRBV19 to TRBJ2-6; D remains ambiguous. Germline loops: CDR1 LNHDA, CDR2 SQIVND (reference sequence). The CDR3 loop spans 14 amino acids. The germline V and J ends were trimmed by 6 bases and 0 bases, with 6 bases remaining between them.

The chain is built from TRBV19 and TRBJ2-2; 8 nucleotides align to TRBD2. Germline V gene data show CDR1 as LNHDA and CDR2 as SQIVND (reference sequence). The CDR3 contains 14 residues. V shed 8 bases, J shed 4 bases, and the junction held 6 bases outside the gene matches. The CDR3 DNA sequence: TGTGCCAGTCTCTTGGCGGGGGGCACCGGGGAGCTGTTTTTT. Protein: CASLLAGGTGELFF.

The chain employs TRBV10-3 and TRBJ2-7; tentatively, D is TRBD1 or TRBD2 (5 bases each). CDR3 size: 11 residues. Trimming cost V 9 bases and J 4 bases, with 10 bases left between them. Germline CDR1 ENHRY, CDR2 SYGVKD. The CDR3 DNA sequence: TGTGCCATTTGGGACGGTTACGAGCAGTACTTC. This gives the protein CAIWDGYEQYF.

This chain joins TRBV10-3 and TRBJ1-1, with 8 positions matching TRBD1. Germline-derived CDR1 and CDR2 are ENHRY and SYGVKD. V trimming: 10 bases; J trimming: 3 bases; junction bases outside the gene matches: 4. This CDR3 region has 12 residues. CDR3 DNA: TGTGCCACCCACAGGGGGGACACTGAAGCTTTCTTT. This codes for CATHRGDTEAFF.

The V gene is TRBV5-1, the J gene TRBJ2-1; maybe TRBD2 (6 bases). The germline V gene encodes CDR1 SGHRS and CDR2 YFSETQ. Trimming stripped 4 bases from V and 2 bases from J, with 16 bases between. The CDR3 contains 16 residues. CDR3 loop: CASSAGAGGPYNEQFF. The CDR3 DNA follows: TGCGCCAGCAGCGCCGGGGCCGGGGGACCCTACAATGAGCAGTTCTTC.

The gene calls are TRBV7-9 and TRBJ2-5, with D unresolved. CDR3 size: 13 residues. The germline gives CDR1 SEHNR, CDR2 FQNEAQ (reference sequence). V lost 2 bases and J lost 0, with 4 bases in between. The CDR3 DNA is TGTGCCAGCAGCTTACTCGACCAAGAGACCCAGTACTTC. It specifies CASSLLDQETQYF.

V is TRBV7-5 and J is TRBJ2-1; no check of the table's D call, TRBD2, against the DNA was made. TRBV7-5 is shown as a pseudogene. The CDR3 extends over 16 amino acids. This CDR3 reads CARSPNRGSGWNEQFF. The CDR3 DNA reads TGTGCCAGAAGCCCAAACCGTGGTAGCGGCTGGAATGAGCAGTTCTTC.

The chain carries TRBV29-1 and TRBJ1-2; the match to TRBD1 covers 7 bases. Germline CDR1 SQVTM, CDR2 ANQGSEA. V was pared by 1 base and J by 7 bases, with 6 bases of the junction left unmatched. The CDR3 is made up of 13 amino acids. DNA for the CDR3: TGCAGCGTTGAAGGGGGACAGTATAGTGGCTACACCTTC. Its translation is CSVEGGQYSGYTF.

The V call is TRBV4-3, the J call TRBJ1-1; TRBD1 might be the D (5 bases). Trimming took off 4 bases at V and 2 bases at J, with 8 bases between the two ends. The germline V gene encodes CDR1 LGHNA and CDR2 YSLEER. CDR3 size: 13 residues. CDR3 loop: CASSRDGNTEAFF. CDR3 in DNA: TGCGCCAGCAGCCGGGACGGTAACACTGAAGCTTTCTTT.